This T cell receptor beta chain stems from a study of T cells in Graves' hyperthyroidism and ophthalmopathy. Study observations and caveats: Before onset, ophthalmopathy was predicted by the model a median about six months earlier.

This clonotype was seen a few times. What it recognizes is unknown. Patients aged 18 to 65 had newly diagnosed hyperthyroidism of under 2 months' duration. The investigators amplified TCR beta CDR3 regions from RNA transcripts. When the TCR CDR3 underwent first-round RT-PCR, the HTBI primer set was used. TCRdb itself ran the multiplex PCR reads through MiXCR, one entry per CDR3 protein. The data hold over 150,000 distinct CDR3 sequences, with less than 20% observed a single time. Sequenced sample: blood. The sequence was collected from a woman between 45 and 65 years old with Graves' hyperthyroidism.

Here the CDR3 reads CASTAGHINEKLFF. The CDR3 nucleotides read TGTGCCAGTACCGCGGGACATATAAATGAAAAACTGTTTTTT. The chain employs TRBV19 and TRBJ1-4; possible D gene TRBD1, 6 bases. Trimming took off 7 bases at V and 5 bases at J, with 14 bases between the two ends. Germline values: CDR1 LNHDA, CDR2 SQIVND (reference sequence). CDR3 length: 14 amino acids.